Shown below are 17 T cell receptor beta chains from a single sample sequenced in a study of OX40 agonist ivuxolimab in advanced cancers. Clones were read by immunoSEQ multiplex PCR, and TCRdb kept only the in-frame ones, dropping some. The sample has about 64,000 clones, under 90% seen once. The sample consisted of CD4+ or CD8+ T cells sorted from blood, taken in a trial of the OX40 agonist ivuxolimab. The receptor source for this set is an adult with an advanced solid tumor such as melanoma, head and neck, liver or kidney cancer.

V gene TRBV20-1 combines with J gene TRBJ2-7, with a tentative D call TRBD2 (6 bases). V was pared by 6 bases and J by 4 bases, with 10 bases between. In germline, CDR1 is DFQATT, CDR2 SNEGSKA (reference sequence). The CDR3 totals 11 residues. CDR3 nucleotides: TGCAGTGCCAGGAGGGTTTACGAGCAGTACTTC. Translated, it gives CSARRVYEQYF.

Here the CDR3 reads CASEPNTGRYTF. DNA for the CDR3: TGTGCCAGCGAGCCAAACACAGGGCGATACACCTTC. The chain employs TRBV28 and TRBJ1-2; D might be TRBD1 (6 bases). CDR1 is MDHEN, CDR2 SYDVKM, per germline. The CDR3 contains 12 residues. Trimming removed 8 bases at V and 11 bases at J, with 18 bases between.

This clone was detected only a few times. The rearrangement uses TRBV6-6 and TRBJ1-5; D remains ambiguous. The CDR3 contains 14 residues. The V end lost 3 bases, the J end lost 2 bases, and 8 bases lay between the germline ends. Germline CDR1 reads MNHNY; CDR2 reads SVGAGI (reference sequence). The CDR3 is CASSYLDGNQPQHF. The CDR3 nucleotides read TGTGCCAGCAGTTATTTGGACGGCAATCAGCCCCAGCATTTT.

V and J are TRBV18 and TRBJ2-2, with a weak D call TRBD2 (5 bases). Trimming removed 1 base at V and 8 bases at J, with 8 bases between. The CDR3 is 13 amino acids. The V gene's germline CDR1 is KGHSH and CDR2 LQKENI. The DNA of the CDR3 is TGTGCCAGCTCACCACAGCGGAATGGGGAGCTGTTTTTT. This codes for CASSPQRNGELFF.

The chain combines TRBV27 with TRBJ2-2, with D perhaps TRBD1 (6 bases). Deletions cut 2 bases from V and 6 bases from J, with 10 bases between. Germline V gene lookup returns CDR1 MNHEY and CDR2 SMNVEV (reference sequence). The CDR3 is 14 amino acids. CDR3 sequence (DNA): TGTGCCAGCAGTTTAACACAGGGACCCGGGGAGCTGTTTTTT. Its protein product is CASSLTQGPGELFF.

This clone was detected only a few times. The V gene is TRBV7-2, the J gene TRBJ2-2, with TRBD1 matching 8 bases. Germline values: CDR1 SGHTA, CDR2 FQGNSA. The CDR3 covers 15 residues. Trimming cost V 5 bases and J 6 bases; bases outside gene matches: 8. CDR3 amino acids: CASSPRTGKPGELFF. In DNA, the CDR3 is TGTGCCAGCAGCCCCAGGACAGGGAAGCCCGGGGAGCTGTTTTTT. Complete variable domain (other parts from reference TRBV7-2 and TRBJ2-2): GAGVSQSPSNKVTEKGKDVELRCDPISGHTALYWYRQSLGQGLEFLIYFQGNSAPDKSGLPSDRFSAERTGGSVSTLTIQRTQQEDSAVYLCASSPRTGKPGELFFGEGSRLTVL.

V is TRBV6-1 and J is TRBJ2-1; the D call may be TRBD1 or TRBD2 (7 bases each). Germline V gives CDR1 MNHNS, CDR2 SASEGT. V lost 6 bases and J 3 bases, leaving 12 bases between the germline ends. The CDR3 runs 14 residues. The CDR3 region has the DNA TGTGCCAGCAGAGCGGGACAGAACTACAATGAGCAGTTCTTC. Protein sequence: CASRAGQNYNEQFF.

This rearrangement joins TRBV19 to TRBJ1-1; D is unclear. The CDR3 totals 16 residues. V lost 5 bases to trimming and J lost 0 bases, with 16 bases between them. Germline V lookup: CDR1 LNHDA, CDR2 SQIVND (reference sequence). CDR3 in DNA: TGTGCCAGTAGTCCTAGACGGTTTTCGATGAACACTGAAGCTTTCTTT. Amino acids: CASSPRRFSMNTEAFF.

This chain uses TRBV15 with TRBJ2-5, with a possible D match to TRBD1 (5 bases). The J call is uncertain, as TRBJ2-7 better fits the DNA end. In germline, CDR1 is LNHNV, CDR2 YYDKDF (reference sequence). The CDR3 is 14 residues long. In DNA, the CDR3 is TGTGCCACCAGCAGACAGGGTGATAGCTACGAGCAGTACTTC. It codes for CATSRQGDSYEQYF.

The chain recombines TRBV21-1 with TRBJ2-5; no DNA check was done on the table's D call, TRBD2. TRBV21-1 is reported as a pseudogene. The CDR3 spans 14 residues. This chain's CDR3 is CASSPRDSRETQYF. In DNA, the CDR3 is TGTGCCAGCAGCCCGAGGGACTCGAGGGAGACCCAGTACTTC.

The genes are TRBV20-1 and TRBJ1-1; no definite D call. CDR1 and CDR2 (germline): DFQATT, SNEGSKA (reference sequence). The CDR3 has 11 residues. Trimming pared 0 bases from V and 10 bases from J, leaving 9 bases between. The CDR3 sequence is CSAREEVRAFF. CDR3 bases: TGCAGTGCTAGAGAAGAAGTTCGAGCTTTCTTT.

The chain is built from TRBV7-3 and TRBJ1-2; 11 nucleotides line up with TRBD1. The V gene end was trimmed by 5 bases and the J gene end by 5 bases; junction bases not matched to a gene: 4. The CDR3 is made up of 14 amino acids. Germline V lookup: CDR1 SGHTA, CDR2 FQGTGA. The chain's CDR3 is CASSLGQGAYGYTF. For the CDR3, the DNA is TGTGCCAGCAGCCTCGGACAGGGGGCGTATGGCTACACCTTC. Using reference TRBV7-3 and TRBJ1-2 for the parts outside the CDR3, the full variable domain is GAGVSQTPSNKVTEKGKYVELRCDPISGHTALYWYRQSLGQGPEFLIYFQGTGAADDSGLPNDRFFAVRPEGSVSTLKIQRTERGDSAVYLCASSLGQGAYGYTFGSGTRLTVV.

The chain employs TRBV28 and TRBJ2-4; D is perhaps TRBD1 (6 bases). CDR1 is MDHEN and CDR2 is SYDVKM in the germline V gene. The CDR3 runs to 16 residues. The ends were cut back, 4 bases at V and 0 bases at J, with 13 bases in the middle. CDR3 loop: CASSSRTAVAKNIQYF. CDR3 DNA: TGTGCCAGCAGTTCACGGACAGCGGTAGCCAAAAACATTCAGTACTTC.

This rearrangement joins TRBV5-1 to TRBJ2-3, with D possibly being TRBD1 (7 bases). CDR1 and CDR2 from the germline V gene are SGHRS and YFSETQ. The CDR3 is 15 residues long. V shed 8 bases and J shed 0 bases, with 16 bases lying between them. CDR3 in DNA: TGCGCCAGTCAACCAGGGGGGACTAGCACAGATACGCAGTATTTT. Amino acid sequence: CASQPGGTSTDTQYF.

The chain carries TRBV5-4 and TRBJ1-6; D is uncertain. The CDR3 sequence is 16 residues long. The V and J ends lost 1 base and 0 bases respectively, with 8 bases between them. Germline assignment: CDR1 SGHNT and CDR2 YYREEE (reference sequence). CDR3 loop: CASSLSKSSYNSPLHF. In DNA form, the CDR3 reads TGTGCCAGCAGCTTGAGCAAGAGCTCCTATAATTCACCCCTCCACTTT.

V is TRBV7-9 and J is TRBJ2-2; D is possibly TRBD2 (5 bases). Germline values: CDR1 SEHNR, CDR2 FQNEAQ (reference sequence). The germline V and J ends were trimmed by 2 bases and 7 bases, with 8 bases remaining between them. The CDR3 is 13 amino acids. In DNA, the CDR3 is TGTGCCAGCAGCTTAATACGGGACGGGGAGCTGTTTTTT. Protein sequence: CASSLIRDGELFF.

This chain uses TRBV19 with TRBJ1-2; 9 nucleotides agree with TRBD1. This CDR3 contains 13 residues. V dropped 6 bases and J dropped 3; count of bases not matched to a gene: 2. CDR1 and CDR2 (germline): LNHDA, SQIVND (reference sequence). The CDR3 region is CASSRDRDYGYTF. In nucleotides, the CDR3 is TGTGCCAGTAGCCGGGACAGGGACTATGGCTACACCTTC.